The 3 T cell receptor beta chains presented below share a single source sample, sequenced in a study of Graves' ophthalmopathy and Graves' hyperthyroidism. Investigators amplified TCR beta CDR3 regions from RNA transcripts. Investigators did first-round RT-PCR with HTBI primers, then second-round multiplex PCR. TCRdb called the multiplex PCR reads again in MiXCR, with one record for every CDR3 protein. The sample comprises around 670,000 distinct CDR3 sequences, roughly 40% of which are singletons, and 35% to 55% rests with the top ten. Sequencing used peripheral blood. These receptors all stem from an adult man with Graves' ophthalmopathy.

This chain uses TRBV10-2 with TRBJ2-7; possibly TRBD1 for D (8 bases). The germline V and J ends were trimmed by 6 bases and 4 bases, with 22 bases remaining between them. The CDR3 covers 16 residues. The germline CDR1 and CDR2 sequences are WSHSY and SAAADI. CDR3 amino acids: CASRDYRGGPRYEQYF. In nucleotides, the CDR3 is TGCGCCAGCAGAGATTACAGGGGGGGGCCCAGGTACGAGCAGTACTTC.

This clonotype appeared a few times. This chain links TRBV2 with TRBJ2-7, with D maybe TRBD1 (5 bases). V was trimmed by 6 bases and J by 8 bases, leaving 26 bases between them. The CDR3 contains 16 residues. Germline values: CDR1 SNHLY, CDR2 FYNNEI. CDR3 in DNA: TGTGCCAGCAGCCCCACTATCACGACAGTTTGGGTGAAGCAGTACTTC. This encodes CASSPTITTVWVKQYF.

The chain combines TRBV28 with TRBJ1-1; D gene ambiguous. The germline CDR1 and CDR2 sequences are MDHEN and SYDVKM. Trimming took 8 bases from V and 7 from J, leaving 8 bases between them. The CDR3 is made up of 10 amino acids. This chain's CDR3 is CASQRDEAFF. CDR3 sequence (DNA): TGTGCCAGCCAAAGGGATGAAGCTTTCTTT.